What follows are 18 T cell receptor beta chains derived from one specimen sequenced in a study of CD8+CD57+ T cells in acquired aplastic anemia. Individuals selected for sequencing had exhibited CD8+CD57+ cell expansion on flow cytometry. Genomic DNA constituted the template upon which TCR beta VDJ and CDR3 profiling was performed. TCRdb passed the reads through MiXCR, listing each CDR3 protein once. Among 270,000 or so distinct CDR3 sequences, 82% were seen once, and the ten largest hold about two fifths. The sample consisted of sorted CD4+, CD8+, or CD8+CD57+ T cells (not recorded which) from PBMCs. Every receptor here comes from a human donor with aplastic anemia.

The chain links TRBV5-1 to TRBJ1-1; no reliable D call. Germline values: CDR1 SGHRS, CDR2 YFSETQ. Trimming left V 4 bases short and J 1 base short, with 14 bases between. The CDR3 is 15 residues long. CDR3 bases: TGCGCCAGCAGCCTCCAGCCGGATACGAACACTGAAGCTTTCTTT. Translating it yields CASSLQPDTNTEAFF. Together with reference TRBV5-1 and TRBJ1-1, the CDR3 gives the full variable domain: KAGVTQTPRYLIKTRGQQVTLSCSPISGHRSVSWYQQTPGQGLQFLFEYFSETQRNKGNFPGRFSGRQFSNSRSEMNVSTLELGDSALYLCASSLQPDTNTEAFFGQGTRLTVV.

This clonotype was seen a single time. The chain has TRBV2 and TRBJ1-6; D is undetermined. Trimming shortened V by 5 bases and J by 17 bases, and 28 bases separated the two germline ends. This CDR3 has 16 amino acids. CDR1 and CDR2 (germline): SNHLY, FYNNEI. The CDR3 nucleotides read TGTGCCAGCAGTTGGGAGGAGGGTAACAATAAGCAATCCTTCCACTTT. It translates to CASSWEEGNNKQSFHF.

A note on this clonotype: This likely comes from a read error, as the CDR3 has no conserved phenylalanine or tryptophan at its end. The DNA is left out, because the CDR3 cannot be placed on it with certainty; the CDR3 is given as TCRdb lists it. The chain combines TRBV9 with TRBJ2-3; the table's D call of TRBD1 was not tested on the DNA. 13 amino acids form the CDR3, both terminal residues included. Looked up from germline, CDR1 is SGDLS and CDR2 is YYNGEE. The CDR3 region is CASSPGSTGANVL.

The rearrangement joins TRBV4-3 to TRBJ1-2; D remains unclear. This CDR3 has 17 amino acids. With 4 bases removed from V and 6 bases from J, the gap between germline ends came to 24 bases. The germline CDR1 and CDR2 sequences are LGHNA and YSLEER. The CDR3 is CASSRAGTGREVNGYTF. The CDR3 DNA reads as TGCGCCAGCAGCCGGGCGGGAACTGGGCGCGAGGTTAATGGCTACACCTTC.

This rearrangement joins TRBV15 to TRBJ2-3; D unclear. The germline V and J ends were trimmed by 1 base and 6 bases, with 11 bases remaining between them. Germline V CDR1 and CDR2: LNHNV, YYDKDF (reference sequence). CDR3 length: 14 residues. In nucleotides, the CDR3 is TGTGCCACCAGCAGAGGCCGCGCGGACGATACGCAGTATTTT. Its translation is CATSRGRADDTQYF.

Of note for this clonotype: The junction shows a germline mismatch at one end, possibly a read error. CDR3 residues: CASSIASGSYNTQYF. DNA for the CDR3: TGTGCCAGTAGTATAGCTAGCGGGAGCTACAATACGCAGTATTTC. The chain links TRBV19 to TRBJ2-3; 10 positions match TRBD2. Germline CDR1 is LNHDA and CDR2 is SQIVND (reference sequence). This CDR3 has 15 residues.

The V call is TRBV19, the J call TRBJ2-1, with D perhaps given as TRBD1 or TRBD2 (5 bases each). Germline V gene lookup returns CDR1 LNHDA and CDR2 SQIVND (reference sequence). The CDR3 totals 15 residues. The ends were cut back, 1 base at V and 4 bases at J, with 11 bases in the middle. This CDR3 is CASSIAREGYNEQFF. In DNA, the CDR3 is TGTGCCAGTAGTATAGCTAGAGAGGGGTACAATGAGCAGTTCTTC. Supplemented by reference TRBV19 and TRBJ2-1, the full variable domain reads DGGITQSPKYLFRKEGQNVTLSCEQNLNHDAMYWYRQDPGQGLRLIYYSQIVNDFQKGDIAEGYSVSREKKESFPLTVTSAQKNPTAFYLCASSIAREGYNEQFFGPGTRLTVL.

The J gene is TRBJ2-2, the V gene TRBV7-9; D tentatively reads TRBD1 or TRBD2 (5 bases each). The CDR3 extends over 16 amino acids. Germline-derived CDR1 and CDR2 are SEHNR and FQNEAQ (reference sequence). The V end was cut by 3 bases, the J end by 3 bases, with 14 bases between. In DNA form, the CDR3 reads TGTGCCAGCAGCTTCGGGGCTTTCTCGGACACCGGGGAGCTGTTTTTT. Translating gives CASSFGAFSDTGELFF.

In DNA form, the CDR3 reads TGTGCCAGCGGCGTCGGGGGAGCTGCGCCGTATTTT. Protein product: CASGVGGAAPYF. J is TRBJ2-3 and V is TRBV2; D is possibly TRBD2 (6 bases). Germline values: CDR1 SNHLY, CDR2 FYNNEI. Trimming shortened V by 8 bases and J by 14 bases, and 20 bases separated the two germline ends. The CDR3 consists of 12 residues.

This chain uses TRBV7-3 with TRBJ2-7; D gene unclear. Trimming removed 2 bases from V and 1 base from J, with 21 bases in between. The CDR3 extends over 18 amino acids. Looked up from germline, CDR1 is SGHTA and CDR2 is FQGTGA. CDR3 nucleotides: TGTGCCAGCAGCTTACATCGAGATCCGGCAACCCTGTCCTACGAGCAGTACGTC. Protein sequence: CASSLHRDPATLSYEQYV.

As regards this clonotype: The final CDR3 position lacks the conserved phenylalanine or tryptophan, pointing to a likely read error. CDR3 protein: CATSRSSQQDTQYS. CDR3 bases: TGTGCCACCAGCAGAAGCAGCCAACAAGACACCCAGTACTCC. The chain uses TRBV15 and TRBJ2-5; unclear D gene. Looked up from germline, CDR1 is LNHNV and CDR2 is YYDKDF (reference sequence). The CDR3 consists of 14 residues.

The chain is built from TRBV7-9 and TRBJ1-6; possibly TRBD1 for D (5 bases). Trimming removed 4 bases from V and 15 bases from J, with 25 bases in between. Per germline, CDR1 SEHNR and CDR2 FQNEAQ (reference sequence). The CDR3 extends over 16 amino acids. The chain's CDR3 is CASSSLGLQETQYLHF. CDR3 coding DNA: TGTGCCAGCAGCTCCCTGGGACTTCAAGAGACCCAGTACCTCCACTTT. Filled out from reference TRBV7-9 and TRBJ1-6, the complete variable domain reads DTGVSQNPRHKITKRGQNVTFRCDPISEHNRLYWYRQTLGQGPEFLTYFQNEAQLEKSRLLSDRFSAERPKGSFSTLEIQRTEQGDSAMYLCASSSLGLQETQYLHFGNGTRLTVT.

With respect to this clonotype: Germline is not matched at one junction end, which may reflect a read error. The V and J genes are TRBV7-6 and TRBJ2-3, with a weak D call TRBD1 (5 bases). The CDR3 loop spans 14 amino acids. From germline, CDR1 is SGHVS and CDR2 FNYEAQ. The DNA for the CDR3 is TGTGCCAGCAGCTTCGCTGCAGGGCGCGATGCGCACTTTTTT. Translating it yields CASSFAAGRDAHFF.

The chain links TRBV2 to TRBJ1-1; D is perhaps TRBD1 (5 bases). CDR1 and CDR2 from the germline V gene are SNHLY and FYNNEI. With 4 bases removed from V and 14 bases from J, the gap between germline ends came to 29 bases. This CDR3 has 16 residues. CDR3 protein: CASSGAPRVGTTEVFF. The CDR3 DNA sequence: TGTGCCAGCAGTGGAGCGCCCAGGGTTGGCACCACGGAGGTGTTCTTT.

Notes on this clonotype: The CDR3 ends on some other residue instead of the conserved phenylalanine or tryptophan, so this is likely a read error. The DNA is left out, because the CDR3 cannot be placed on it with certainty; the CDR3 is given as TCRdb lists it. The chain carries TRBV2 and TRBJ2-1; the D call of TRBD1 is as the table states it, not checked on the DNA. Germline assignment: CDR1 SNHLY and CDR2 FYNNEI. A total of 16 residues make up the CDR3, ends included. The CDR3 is CASGDGGTNTQDVHFC.

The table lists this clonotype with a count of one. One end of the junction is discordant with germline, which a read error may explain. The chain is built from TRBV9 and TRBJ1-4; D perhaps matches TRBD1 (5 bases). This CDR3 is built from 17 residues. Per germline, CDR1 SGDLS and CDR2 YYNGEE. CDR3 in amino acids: CAISVGLADTDKEKLFF. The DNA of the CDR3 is TGTGCCATCAGCGTAGGACTAGCGGACACAGATAAGGAAAAACTGTTTTTT.

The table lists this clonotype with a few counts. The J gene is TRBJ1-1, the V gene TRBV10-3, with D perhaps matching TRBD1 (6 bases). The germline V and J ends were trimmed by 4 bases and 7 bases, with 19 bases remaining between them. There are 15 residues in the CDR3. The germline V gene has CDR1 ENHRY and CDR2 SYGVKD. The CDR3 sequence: CAISGGHSVLGEAFF. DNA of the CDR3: TGTGCCATCAGTGGGGGACACTCGGTCCTAGGTGAAGCTTTCTTT.

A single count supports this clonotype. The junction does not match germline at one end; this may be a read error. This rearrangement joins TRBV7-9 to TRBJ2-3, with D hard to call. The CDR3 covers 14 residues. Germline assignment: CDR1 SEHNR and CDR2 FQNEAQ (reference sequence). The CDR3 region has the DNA TGTGCCAGCAGCTTGGCGCCAGATACGCATAAGTTTGACTTT. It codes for CASSLAPDTHKFDF.